This T cell receptor (beta chain) comes out of a study of T cells in women clearing cervical HPV infection (dated by TCRdb to 2017 to 2018). Regarding the study in general: The cases were roughly 25 women with histologically confirmed HPV16-related CIN3 or worse, and 2 of these cases were invasive cancers. The controls were over 20 women whose single incident HPV16 infection cleared within 12 months with no development of precancer or cancer. Blood from cases was collected at the visit at which the lesion was first identified, whereas blood from controls was collected once infection was no longer detected. For cases, the median interval between lesion detection and blood sampling was about 140 days, with an interquartile range of roughly 90 to 230 days. Since HLA typing was available for only a few women, HLA type could not be ruled out as a confounder. Nested within Costa Rica's Guanacaste HPV Natural History Study, an exploratory proof-of-principle case-control study compared TCR repertoires across cervical HPV16 outcomes. Cases and controls were matched on age within five years and on year of sample collection. A median age of almost 35 years was observed in cases versus more than 37 in controls, and no significant differences in baseline characteristics were found. The parent cohort enrolled over 8,500 women aged 18 or older in Guanacaste, Costa Rica, in about 1993 to 1995 and followed the women for less than eight years. Five blinded duplicates per group were added as quality controls, giving around 60 samples: approximately 50 participants and around ten replicates.

TCR beta CDR3 regions were amplified by multiplex PCR using the immunoSEQ assay from an average of approximately 1,200 ng genomic DNA per sample. To correct primer bias, the assay used a complete synthetic TCR repertoire to set an amplification baseline. The amplicons were sequenced using the Illumina platform. On the authors' methods: Sequences were error-corrected by clustering with frequency ratios and a modified nearest-neighbor algorithm, then analyzed in the immunoSEQ Analyzer with IMGT gene definitions. At each rarefaction depth, TCR richness and evenness were averaged across 20 rarefaction repeats, and any sample with fewer sequences than the depth was left out. Relative abundances of V, D and J genes were compared between groups using Wilcoxon rank sum tests, with FDR correction applied. In the blinded duplicates, the intraclass correlation was around 96% for TCR richness and averaged about 80% across around 66 gene segments. Imported from immuneACCESS, the table was reduced by TCRdb to in-frame sequences with V and J called. These copies leave out some clones; in studies compared against another copy, an unresolved V gene accounts for under half, and the cause of the remainder is not known. V, J and clone size are taken as reported in that table, and D and trimming were inferred from the DNA itself. The sample table holds tens of thousands of clones. 4% to 5.5% of the sample is held by the ten biggest clonotypes.

The germline V gene (reference sequence) provides CDR1 SGHNT and CDR2 YYREEE. Its CDR3 holds 15 amino acids, cysteine through phenylalanine. Only the CDR3 bases that were read are kept: 36 of them, in frame from base 1. For this chain, trimming is 2 bases at the V end and 8 bases at the J end, and the number of junction bases without a gene match is 7. Worth noting for this clone: What this receptor recognizes is not known. The CDR3 goes on 3 residues after the read ends, and that part is filled in from the germline J gene.

Every participant had a single incident cervical HPV16 infection, and prevalent HPV16 infections were excluded. Cervical HPV DNA was detected with MY09/MY11 PCR, and genotyping was done with dot-blot hybridization. About 14 mL of heparinized blood were centrifuged, and the buffy coat was split into aliquots, frozen at -30 degrees C, and then kept at -80 degrees C. Genomic DNA was extracted from buffy coat specimens using QIAGEN kits. Study-wide conclusions, independent of this receptor: Cases were distinguished from controls with an estimated AUC of approximately 0.83 by random forest classifiers combining richness and V gene abundances. Whether associations preceded infection or resulted from infection could not be shown with the cross-sectional design, and effector/memory subsets and HPV-specific T cells were not isolated. TCR repertoire richness was significantly higher in CIN3+ cases than in controls across sequencing depths, while evenness did not differ. Lower TRBV6-7 relative abundance was observed in cases than in controls (about 0.1% versus 0.15%; Bonferroni P = 0.0008). Because the number of T cells per sample was unknown, the richness differences could reflect varying T-cell content rather than repertoire biology.

The specimen was blood buffy coat. The chain employs TRBV5-4 and TRBJ2-1, with 10 junctional bases fitting TRBD2. The clonotype originates from a woman aged 18 to 75 with a cervical HPV16 infection that either progressed to CIN3+ or cleared (not recorded which). The CDR3 region: CASSFLGLAIDEQFF. The DNA read from the CDR3 is TGTGCCAGCAGCTTTTTGGGACTAGCGATCGATGAG.